This T cell receptor beta chain stems from a study of cytomegalovirus exposure and HLA in healthy donors (dated by TCRdb to 2015 to 2018). In the study overall: In an earlier analysis of 450 to 750 of the donors, approximately 260 Gb of sequence data and 90 million to 130 million unique TCR beta sequences from about 179 million T cells were reported. An early release that covered about 640 HLA-typed donors contained 250 to 350 gigabases of sequencing data and 80 million or so unique TCR sequences. The genetic ancestry cluster associated with self-reported Caucasian donors included 70% to 85% of the roughly 400 genotyped donors. The study aimed to test whether signatures of past pathogen exposure could be identified by cataloging public T cell receptors. The study profiled the T cell repertoires of about 720 subjects by immunosequencing and related them to cytomegalovirus serostatus. A separate validation cohort of over a hundred different subjects was used in addition to the roughly 620-subject first cohort. To predict cytomegalovirus infection status, the study combined high-throughput TCR immunosequencing, statistical association of individual TCRs with disease status, and machine learning. In a later analysis, previously published TCR beta repertoires from 550 to 750 donors were re-analyzed and high-resolution HLA genotyping was added so that TCR occurrence patterns could be studied. Rather than using new phenotypic data, the later analysis identified candidate immune exposures from TCR beta sequences and from how often those sequences occurred across donors. To decide whether each TCR beta V gene segment behaved as functional or pseudogenic, an earlier analysis of some 600 of the donors relied on high-throughput TCR beta sequencing. Donor age, sex, ethnicity and CMV serostatus were compiled together with the repertoire data. A later genetic analysis used genome-wide SNP genotypes for about 60% of the roughly 670 donors, treating that subset as a discovery cohort. All discovery cohort repertoires had been generated on a single sequencing platform. HLA typing covered class I and class II loci at four-digit resolution. Typing coverage varied by locus: about 620-630 donors for A, B, C, DRB1 and DQB1; some 520 for DQA1; more than 600 for DPA1; under 490 for DPB1. Roughly five DR-DQ haplotypes were treated as single units for association and clustering because of strong linkage in the cohort. On average, around 240,000 unique TCR beta nucleotide sequences were sequenced per donor among some 420 genotyped donors of the cohort, with about 19% of those sequences being non-productive. Here is what the overall study found, with its caveats: Some IMGT-functional V segments, including TRBV6-2 and TRBV6-3, could not be told apart with the 87-base-pair reads, so those segments were excluded. About 17 rarely observed V segments, including chromosome 9 orphons, were excluded from the earlier analysis of a few hundred of the donors because counts were too low. In a later analysis, HLA-associated TCR beta chains were found to be more clonally expanded and to have lower generation probabilities than equally common non-associated chains. Linkage disequilibrium might explain the correlated functional status among segregating V segments, but an unknown experimental factor could not be excluded. In a later analysis, several top co-occurrence clusters were reported to appear linked to parvovirus B19, influenza, CMV and Epstein-Barr virus. A few of the identified cytomegalovirus-associated TCR beta chains were confirmed in vitro to be specific for cytomegalovirus antigens. Specific HLA alleles were associated with 15,000 to 20,000 TCR beta sequences at a false discovery rate of 0.05 in a later analysis. The cohort was sequenced for TCR beta chains only, and without alpha or paired-chain data the features that could be detected were limited. In a later analysis, the rate of TCR association differed among HLA loci, with DRB1 alleles having the most associated TCRs and HLA-C alleles having the fewest. A further reported finding was that TCR beta sequences accurately predicted the HLA-A and HLA-B alleles for most subjects in the first cohort. Most TCR sequences were observed very rarely across donors, whereas some public TCRs were present in many individuals. A cluster of highly shared sequence variants was judged likely to be a technical artifact of the sequencing pipeline. An earlier analysis of 450 to 750 of the donors showed that most TCR beta V segments appeared in productive rearrangements either about 87% or about 30% of the time, which broadly matched IMGT annotations. CMV serostatus was the only immune exposure information available for the cohort. In a later genetic analysis, fewer N-insertions in productive TCRs were reported among donors in an Asian-associated ancestry cluster than the roughly 670-donor mean. The classifier was reported to diagnose cytomegalovirus status with high specificity and sensitivity in both the original and validation cohorts. Sequencing depth was assumed to be roughly uniform across donors in the presence/absence analyses, though that assumption may not hold. Strong co-occurrence of HLA alleles, especially DR and DQ, made assigning TCR associations to individual alleles difficult. The study listed around 160 TCR beta chains as associated with cytomegalovirus. Because some donors lacked HLA typing at each locus, the association tests relied only on the typed subset. In a later genetic analysis, a missense DCLRE1C variant was associated with V-gene and J-gene trimming of TCR beta chains, and the association was replicated in an independent cohort. A later analysis found that most CMV-associated TCR beta chains appeared HLA-restricted, with HLA associations seemingly driven largely by CMV exposure. The authors suggested that the approach could potentially be generalized to other disease states and immunological phenotypes.

Library construction relied on the immunoSEQ multiplex PCR assay. A mixture of 60 forward primers for TCR Vbeta segments and 13 reverse primers for TCR Jbeta segments was used in the multiplex PCR. The CDR3 region of rearranged TCR beta genes was amplified from genomic DNA with a multiplex PCR assay. On the Illumina HiSeq System, the amplified TCR beta libraries were sequenced as 87-base-pair reads. The source study handled its data this way. In a later analysis, roughly 80 million unique TCR beta chains were counted across the approximately 640 repertoires, and roughly 10 million of these chains were shared by at least two donors. Raw reads were error-corrected and collapsed into unique sequences by a nearest-neighbor algorithm in which closely related sequences were merged to remove PCR and sequencing errors. To assign V, D and J gene segments, CDR3 sequences were aligned to IMGT reference sequences. For a sequence to be retained, a match of at least six nucleotides to both a V gene segment and a J gene segment was required. Rearrangements were classified as productive when the CDR3 lacked stop codons and remained in frame with V and J, and all other rearrangements were classified as non-productive. Following IMGT convention, CDR3 was defined as the stretch from the second conserved V-encoded cysteine to the conserved J-encoded phenylalanine. In an earlier analysis of approximately 500 of the donors, sequences lacking an unambiguous match to a single V gene segment were excluded. In an earlier analysis of approximately 550 of the donors, V segments were called functional above 56.7% productive rearrangements and were called segregating when the between-donor standard deviation exceeded 5%. To diagnose cytomegalovirus status from the catalog of TCR beta chain sequences, a statistical classification framework was built. In a later analysis, V and J genes were assigned by comparing TCR nucleotide sequences against IMGT/GENE-DB human TR gene sequences. A later analysis assigned CDR3 sequences and most-parsimonious VDJ recombination scenarios with the TCRdist pipeline. In a later analysis, each TCR beta chain was defined by its CDR3 amino acid sequence together with its V-gene family, and reads without a unique V-gene family were excluded. In a later analysis, fewer than 600 highly shared, low-generation-probability nucleotide sequences were removed to address suspected cross-contamination and a sequencing artifact. For each public chain, a later analysis derived a clonal expansion index from normalized ranks of inferred template counts within each repertoire. A later analysis computed generation probabilities with a VDJ recombination model fitted to out-of-frame rearrangements, and checked the results against IGoR. In a later analysis, hypergeometric tests were used to score TCR-TCR, TCR-HLA and TCR-CMV co-occurrence, with a repertoire-size bias correction applied to TCR pairs. False discovery rates were estimated in a later analysis by permuting HLA or CMV assignments 20 times. A later analysis grouped co-occurring TCRs with DBSCAN, adding TCRdist sequence similarity when clustering within HLA-allele-positive subsets. For co-occurrence clustering, repertoires with fewer than 30,000 or more than 120,000 public chains were excluded, along with roughly 5 repertoires with anomalous nucleotide sharing. TCRdb obtained this table from immuneACCESS and retained in-frame rearrangements with V and J assigned. These tables miss some clones; where compared with another copy, unresolved V genes account for less than half of the shortfall, and the remainder is unexplained. V and J calls and clone size are given by that table; D and trimming were obtained from the DNA. The sample includes about 110,000 clones, with around 72% observed a single time. About 5.3% of the sample is taken by the ten largest.

The cohort was made up of 500 to 850 healthy bone marrow donors. All cohort members were sampled while nominally healthy, although unrecorded immune exposures were likely present. The donor tested CMV seronegative, placing the donor among the 350 to 400 seronegative members of the cohort. Each donor provided a peripheral blood sample, and peripheral blood mononuclear cells were used for TCR beta sequencing. Genomic DNA extraction from the blood cell samples was performed with the Qiagen DNeasy Blood Extraction Kit. Reading the germline V gene gives CDR1 MNHNS and CDR2 SASEGT. Counted from cysteine to phenylalanine, this CDR3 has 11 amino acids. CDR3 DNA only is kept here, 33 bases in frame from base 1. At the junction V is shortened by 6 bases and J by 9 bases, with 11 bases in between. This clone was detected a few times. Its antigen is not yet known. No much larger clone exists at a distance of one base, and base qualities are not known.

The sequence links TRBV6-1 to TRBJ1-1, with the D gene too uncertain to name. Sequencing used PBMCs. This TCR derives from a male donor in good health and CMV-seronegative. The nucleotides read TGTGCCAGCAGGAAAGACATAAAAGCTTTCTTT. Translated, this is CASRKDIKAFF.